These T cell receptor beta chains were read from a single sample in a study of blood T cell repertoires in COVID-19. Produced via immunoSEQ multiplex PCR; TCRdb's table is partial and in-frame only. The sample holds around 300,000 clones, 80% to 90% seen once. Specimen: PBMCs or T cells enriched from blood (not recorded which). These receptors were taken from a man aged 25-40 years who had recovered from COVID-19. Both conserved end residues are part of each CDR3. A D gene is named only where the DNA matches it firmly.

>TRBJ2-3|TRBV10-3|TRBD2
CAISESSGGASGTDTQYF
>TRBJ1-2|TRBV6-5|NA
CASRPGGIGYGYTF
>TRBJ2-2|TRBV5-1|TRBD2
CASSRTSGANTGELFF
>TRBJ2-7|TRBV19|NA
CASSPNSYEQYF
>TRBJ2-7|TRBV4-1|TRBD1
CASSQDETGDYEQYF
>TRBJ2-7|TRBV28|NA
CASSLVGAYEQYF
>TRBJ2-5|TRBV30|NA
CAWGLASQETQYF
>TRBJ2-5|TRBV18|TRBD2
CASSPVLLAGIRETQYF
>TRBJ2-7|TRBV30|NA
CAFNSGEIFHEQYF
>TRBJ2-6|TRBV24-1|NA
CATSDPRSSGANVLTF
>TRBJ1-5|TRBV12-3/TRBV12-4|NA
CASAYRENQPQHF
>TRBJ2-7|TRBV28|NA
CASIMTSSYEQYF
>TRBJ2-7|TRBV11-1|NA
CASSLARAYEQYF
>TRBJ2-1|TRBV6-1|TRBD2
CASSDPNRLAGGRYNEQFF
>TRBJ1-5|TRBV6-1|NA
CASSDLAGRGSNQPQHF
>TRBJ1-2|TRBV7-8|NA
CASSLFGQTNGYTF
>TRBJ2-5|TRBV2|NA
CASTPQRGETQYF
>TRBJ2-3|TRBV30|TRBD2
CAWSRRGGTRLTDTQYF
>TRBJ2-2|TRBV6-1|NA
CASSDRLVRGELFF
>TRBJ2-3|TRBV2|TRBD2
CASNSGGLSTDTQYF
>TRBJ1-5|TRBV27|TRBD1
CASRGQTYQPQHF
>TRBJ2-7|TRBV5-6|TRBD1
CASSFGTGHAEQYF
>TRBJ2-7|TRBV19|NA
CASSSGLRGSYEQYF
>TRBJ1-1|TRBV11-2|TRBD1
CASSSTGGGYKAFF
>TRBJ1-1|TRBV19|NA
CASSIGPGEAFF
>TRBJ1-1|TRBV5-6|TRBD1
CASSSGTGRNTEAFF
>TRBJ2-7|TRBV6-5|NA
CASMNRVSEQYF
>TRBJ2-3|TRBV18|TRBD1
CASSTPQGADTQYF
>TRBJ1-3|TRBV7-2|NA
CASSLEGFHSISGNTIYF
>TRBJ2-2|TRBV5-1|NA
CASSPAEAGELFF
>TRBJ1-4|TRBV5-4|NA
CASSLAGRVNEKLFF
>TRBJ1-2|TRBV28|TRBD1
CASSPGQGFGYTF
>TRBJ2-1|TRBV27|TRBD1
CARMAQGAYNEQFF
>TRBJ2-7|TRBV7-8|NA
CASSLAPGVEQYF
>TRBJ2-7|TRBV10-3|TRBD1
CAISTGTGSWEQYF
>TRBJ2-3|TRBV7-9|NA
CASSLLGGSDTQYF
>TRBJ1-4|TRBV27|NA
CASSQSWGGEKLFF
>TRBJ1-1|TRBV7-9|NA
CASRKEGVGVEAFF
>TRBJ2-2|TRBV28|TRBD1
CASSHRQGAGTGELFF
>TRBJ2-1|TRBV28|TRBD2
CASSTAGTSGANEQFF
>TRBJ1-1|TRBV19|TRBD1
CASSRRDRKNTEAFF
>TRBJ1-5|TRBV5-4|TRBD1
CASSRDSSSNQPQHF
>TRBJ2-3|TRBV7-3|NA
CASSLTPDSQDTQYF
>TRBJ2-3|TRBV6-5|TRBD1
CASKTGGETDTQYF
>TRBJ2-5|TRBV15|TRBD2
CATSRDRLAGGLGETQYF
>TRBJ2-5|TRBV24-1|TRBD2
CATSGGLAGRETQYF
>TRBJ2-1|TRBV6-5|TRBD1
CALRTGGNEQFF